One sample yielded the 4 T cell receptor beta chains listed below, sequenced in a study of identical twins. TCRdb recomputed calls from the 5' RACE reads with MiXCR, one row per CDR3 protein. The data hold approximately 230,000 distinct CDR3 sequences, with roughly 13% observed a single time. Sequenced sample: memory (CD45RO+) T cells sorted from blood. Receptors were obtained from a woman aged 18-29 years in good health.

This clonotype was detected only a few times. The rearrangement uses TRBV7-2 and TRBJ2-1, with D perhaps TRBD1 or TRBD2 (5 bases each). V shed 1 base and J shed 3 bases, with 13 bases lying between them. The V gene's germline CDR1 is SGHTA and CDR2 FQGNSA. The CDR3 sequence is 16 residues long. The CDR3 loop reads CASSLETGTHYNEQFF. The CDR3 DNA reads TGTGCCAGCAGCTTAGAGACCGGGACCCACTACAATGAGCAGTTCTTC.

The table lists this clonotype with a few counts. The chain recombines TRBV28 with TRBJ2-6, with D unclear. The germline CDR1 and CDR2 sequences are MDHEN and SYDVKM. This CDR3 region has 16 residues. V lost 5 bases, J lost 0 bases, and 11 bases lay in between. CDR3 amino acids: CASSLLSVSGANVLTF. DNA for the CDR3: TGTGCCAGCAGTCTCCTTTCTGTCTCTGGGGCCAACGTCCTGACTTTC.

The chain recombines TRBV6-1 with TRBJ1-5; TRBD1 is a possible D gene (6 bases). This CDR3 has 14 residues. V lost 5 bases, J lost 7 bases, and 15 bases lay in between. Germline V gene data show CDR1 as MNHNS and CDR2 as SASEGT. The DNA for the CDR3 is TGTGCCAGCAGTCCGAATTCACAGGGACAGCCCCAGCATTTT. Its protein is CASSPNSQGQPQHF.

This chain joins TRBV7-2 and TRBJ2-5; D unclear. The germline V gene encodes CDR1 SGHTA and CDR2 FQGNSA. Trimming pared 4 bases from V and 5 bases from J, leaving 23 bases between. The CDR3 runs to 17 residues. The chain's CDR3 is CASSSPSVRFMGETQYF. The CDR3 region has the DNA TGTGCCAGCAGCTCCCCTAGTGTTCGTTTTATGGGGGAGACCCAGTACTTC.